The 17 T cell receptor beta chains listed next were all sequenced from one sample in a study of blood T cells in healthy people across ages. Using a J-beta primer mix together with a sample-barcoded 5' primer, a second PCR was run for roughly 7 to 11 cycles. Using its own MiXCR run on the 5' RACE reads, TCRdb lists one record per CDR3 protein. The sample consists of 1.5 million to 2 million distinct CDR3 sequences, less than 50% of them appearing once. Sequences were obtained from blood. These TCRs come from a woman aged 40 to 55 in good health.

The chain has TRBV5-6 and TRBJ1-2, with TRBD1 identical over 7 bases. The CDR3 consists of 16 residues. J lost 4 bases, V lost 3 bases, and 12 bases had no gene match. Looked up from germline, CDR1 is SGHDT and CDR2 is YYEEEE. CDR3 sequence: CASSSSQGRPGYGYTF. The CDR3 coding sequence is TGTGCCAGCAGCTCCTCACAGGGGCGCCCCGGCTATGGCTACACCTTC.

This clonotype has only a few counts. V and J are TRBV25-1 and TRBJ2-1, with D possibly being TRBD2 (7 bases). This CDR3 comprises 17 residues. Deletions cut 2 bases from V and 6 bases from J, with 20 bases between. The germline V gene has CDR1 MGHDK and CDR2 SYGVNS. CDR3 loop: CASSEMGKGGWGNEQFF. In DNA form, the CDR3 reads TGTGCCAGCAGTGAAATGGGAAAGGGGGGGTGGGGCAATGAGCAGTTCTTC.

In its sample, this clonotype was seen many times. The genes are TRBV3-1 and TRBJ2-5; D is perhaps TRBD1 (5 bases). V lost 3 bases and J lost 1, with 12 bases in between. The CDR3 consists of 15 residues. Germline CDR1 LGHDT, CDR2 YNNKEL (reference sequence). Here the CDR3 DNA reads TGTGCCAGCAGCCATGGACAACTGACCCAAGAGACCCAGTACTTC. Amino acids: CASSHGQLTQETQYF.

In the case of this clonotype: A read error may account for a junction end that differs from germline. For the CDR3, the DNA is TGTGCCAGCAGCCTTGGGGACGCCAGGCCGGTTCGGGGCTGCACCTTC. It specifies CASSLGDARPVRGCTF. The chain carries TRBV6-5 and TRBJ1-2; the D gene is possibly TRBD1 (5 bases). The CDR3 covers 16 residues. Looked up from germline, CDR1 is MNHEY and CDR2 is SVGAGI.

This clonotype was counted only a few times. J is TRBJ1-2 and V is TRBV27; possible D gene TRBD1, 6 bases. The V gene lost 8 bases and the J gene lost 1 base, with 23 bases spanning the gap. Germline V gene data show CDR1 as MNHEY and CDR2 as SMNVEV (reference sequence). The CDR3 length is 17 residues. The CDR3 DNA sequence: TGTGCCAGCCGCCTCCGGGGACAAAAAACCTATAACTATGGCTACACCTTC. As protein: CASRLRGQKTYNYGYTF.

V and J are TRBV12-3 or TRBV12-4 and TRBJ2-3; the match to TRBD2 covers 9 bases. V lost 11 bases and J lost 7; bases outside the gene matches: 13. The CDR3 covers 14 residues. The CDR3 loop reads CASLVSGGSHTQYF. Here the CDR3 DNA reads TGTGCCTCCCTTGTCAGCGGGGGGTCCCATACGCAGTATTTT.

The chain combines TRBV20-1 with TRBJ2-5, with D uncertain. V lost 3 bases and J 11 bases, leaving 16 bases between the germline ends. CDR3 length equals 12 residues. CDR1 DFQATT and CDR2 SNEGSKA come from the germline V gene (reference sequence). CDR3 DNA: TGCAGTGCTAGGGTCCCAATTTACGGGCAGTACTTC. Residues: CSARVPIYGQYF.

DNA of the CDR3: TGTGCCATCAGTTCCGGGACCCAAGAGACCCAGTACTTC. Protein sequence: CAISSGTQETQYF. The chain joins TRBV10-3 to TRBJ2-5; D is possibly TRBD1 or TRBD2 (5 bases each). The CDR3 sequence is 13 residues long. Germline V CDR1 and CDR2: ENHRY, SYGVKD. V shed 5 bases and J shed 1 base, with 8 bases lying between them.

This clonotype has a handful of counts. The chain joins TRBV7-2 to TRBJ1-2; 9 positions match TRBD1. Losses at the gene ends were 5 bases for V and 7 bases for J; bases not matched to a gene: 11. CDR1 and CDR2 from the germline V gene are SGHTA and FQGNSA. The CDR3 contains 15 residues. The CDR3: CASSVGSGTGSGYTF. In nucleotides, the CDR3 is TGTGCCAGCAGCGTAGGGTCCGGGACAGGGAGTGGCTACACCTTC.

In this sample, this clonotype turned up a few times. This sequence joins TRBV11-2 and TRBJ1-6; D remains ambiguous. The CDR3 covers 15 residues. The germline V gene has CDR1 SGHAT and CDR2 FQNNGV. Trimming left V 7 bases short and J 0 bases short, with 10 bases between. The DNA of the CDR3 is TGTGCCAGCAACGGAGGAGGCTCCTATAATTCACCCCTCCACTTT. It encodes CASNGGGSYNSPLHF.

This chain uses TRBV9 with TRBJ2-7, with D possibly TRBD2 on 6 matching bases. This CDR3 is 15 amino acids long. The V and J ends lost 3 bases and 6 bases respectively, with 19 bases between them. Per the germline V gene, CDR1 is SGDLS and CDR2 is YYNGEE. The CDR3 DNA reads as TGTGCCAGCAGCGCTTACTCGGACTACTCTCTCGAGCAGTACTTC. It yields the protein CASSAYSDYSLEQYF.

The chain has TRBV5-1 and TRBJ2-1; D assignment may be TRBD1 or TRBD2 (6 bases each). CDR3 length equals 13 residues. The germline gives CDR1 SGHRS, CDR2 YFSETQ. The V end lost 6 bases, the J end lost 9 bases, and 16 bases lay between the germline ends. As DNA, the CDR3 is TGCGCCAGCAAGCCGGGGGCAGAGGGTGAGCAGTTCTTC. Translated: CASKPGAEGEQFF.

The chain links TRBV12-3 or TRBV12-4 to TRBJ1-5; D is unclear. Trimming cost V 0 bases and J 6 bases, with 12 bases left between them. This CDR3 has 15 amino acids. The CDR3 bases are TGTGCCAGCAGTTTAGCGCCTCTCGGCGGTCAGCCCCAGCATTTT. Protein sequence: CASSLAPLGGQPQHF.

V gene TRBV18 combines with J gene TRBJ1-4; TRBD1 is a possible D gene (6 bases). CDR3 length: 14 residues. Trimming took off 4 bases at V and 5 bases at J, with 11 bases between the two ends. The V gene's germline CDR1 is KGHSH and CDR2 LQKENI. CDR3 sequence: CASSRTEPNEKLFF. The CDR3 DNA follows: TGTGCCAGCTCACGGACAGAGCCGAATGAAAAACTGTTTTTT. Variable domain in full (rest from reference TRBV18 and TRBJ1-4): NAGVMQNPRHLVRRRGQEARLRCSPMKGHSHVYWYRQLPEEGLKFMVYLQKENIIDESGMPKERFSAEFPKEGPSILRIQQVVRGDSAAYFCASSRTEPNEKLFFGSGTQLSVL.

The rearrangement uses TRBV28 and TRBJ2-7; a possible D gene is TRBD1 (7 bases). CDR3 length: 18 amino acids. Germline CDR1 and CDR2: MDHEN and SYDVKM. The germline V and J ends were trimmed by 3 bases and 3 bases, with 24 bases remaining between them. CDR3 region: CASSFTGDTLVADYEQYF. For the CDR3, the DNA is TGTGCCAGCAGTTTCACAGGGGACACCCTGGTAGCGGACTACGAGCAGTACTTC.

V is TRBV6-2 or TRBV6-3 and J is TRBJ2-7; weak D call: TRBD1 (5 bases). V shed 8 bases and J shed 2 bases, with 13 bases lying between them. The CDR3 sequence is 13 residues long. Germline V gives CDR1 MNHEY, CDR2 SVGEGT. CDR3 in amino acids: CASRRGAPYEQYF. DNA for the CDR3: TGTGCCAGCCGTCGTGGGGCCCCCTACGAGCAGTACTTC.

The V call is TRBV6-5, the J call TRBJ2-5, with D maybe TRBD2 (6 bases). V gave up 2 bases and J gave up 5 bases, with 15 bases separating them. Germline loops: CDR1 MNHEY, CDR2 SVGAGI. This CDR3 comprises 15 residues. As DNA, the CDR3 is TGTGCCAGCAGTTACCGCGGACTATATTCGGAGACCCAGTACTTC. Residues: CASSYRGLYSETQYF.